The 22 T cell receptor beta chains below all came from one sample that was sequenced in a study of CD8 T cells in ankylosing spondylitis. From the 5' RACE reads, TCRdb called clonotypes with MiXCR, one entry per CDR3 protein. The sample includes some 120,000 distinct CDR3 sequences, 7% of them seen just once. The material sequenced was blood, either unsorted or a sorted T cell fraction (not recorded which). These receptors were obtained from a male donor with ankylosing spondylitis or in good health (not recorded which).

This clonotype has at least ten counts. The V gene is TRBV7-2, the J gene TRBJ1-5; D is ambiguous. With 1 base removed from V and 0 bases from J, the gap between germline ends came to 7 bases. This CDR3 spans 15 amino acids. CDR1 and CDR2 (germline): SGHTA, FQGNSA. The CDR3: CASSLEGLSNQPQHF. The CDR3 region has the DNA TGTGCCAGCAGCTTAGAGGGCCTTAGCAATCAGCCCCAGCATTTT.

In its sample, this clonotype was seen a few times. The chain recombines TRBV18 with TRBJ2-1; 10 bases map to TRBD2. The CDR3 totals 12 residues. The junction had 2 bases not matched to a gene; V was cut back by 5 bases and J by 10 bases. CDR1 and CDR2 from the germline V gene are KGHSH and LQKENI. The CDR3 spells CASSTSGEEQFF. In nucleotides, the CDR3 is TGTGCCAGCTCAACTAGCGGGGAGGAGCAGTTCTTC. The whole variable domain, remainder taken from reference TRBV18 and TRBJ2-1, is NAGVMQNPRHLVRRRGQEARLRCSPMKGHSHVYWYRQLPEEGLKFMVYLQKENIIDESGMPKERFSAEFPKEGPSILRIQQVVRGDSAAYFCASSTSGEEQFFGPGTRLTVL.

This clonotype was seen at least ten times. V and J are TRBV6-1 and TRBJ2-1, with D possibly being TRBD1 (5 bases). Germline V gene data show CDR1 as MNHNS and CDR2 as SASEGT. V gave up 5 bases and J gave up 6 bases, with 11 bases separating them. CDR3 length equals 13 residues. The DNA for the CDR3 is TGTGCCAGCAGTCCCCGTAGGGGCAATGAGCAGTTCTTC. Encoded protein: CASSPRRGNEQFF.

This clonotype came up many times. V usage is TRBV9 and J usage is TRBJ2-5; D unclear. The CDR3 has 15 residues. Deletions cut 0 bases from V and 2 bases from J, with 11 bases between. Germline V gene sequence: CDR1 SGDLS, CDR2 YYNGEE. CDR3 protein: CASSVAGGLQETQYF. The CDR3 bases are TGTGCCAGCAGCGTAGCTGGCGGCTTACAAGAGACCCAGTACTTC.

The V gene is TRBV2, the J gene TRBJ2-5, with D possibly TRBD2 on 6 matching bases. V was trimmed by 4 bases and J by 3 bases, leaving 6 bases between them. CDR1 and CDR2 (germline): SNHLY, FYNNEI. The CDR3 runs to 12 residues. This CDR3 reads CASSVAEETQYF. In DNA form, the CDR3 reads TGTGCCAGCAGTGTAGCGGAAGAGACCCAGTACTTC.

In its sample, this clonotype was seen many times. The rearrangement uses TRBV5-1 and TRBJ1-1; 7 nucleotides match TRBD1. The V segment lost 0 bases and the J segment 10 bases; nucleotides outside the gene matches: 6. Per germline, CDR1 SGHRS and CDR2 YFSETQ. The CDR3 runs to 13 residues. This CDR3 is CASSLEGGVGAFF. CDR3 DNA sequence: TGCGCCAGCAGCTTGGAAGGGGGCGTCGGAGCTTTCTTT. Full variable domain (outside the CDR3, taken from reference TRBV5-1 and TRBJ1-1): KAGVTQTPRYLIKTRGQQVTLSCSPISGHRSVSWYQQTPGQGLQFLFEYFSETQRNKGNFPGRFSGRQFSNSRSEMNVSTLELGDSALYLCASSLEGGVGAFFGQGTRLTVV.

This clonotype was observed many times. V gene TRBV5-1 combines with J gene TRBJ2-1; 9 bases match TRBD2. CDR1 and CDR2 (germline): SGHRS, YFSETQ. The J segment lost 0 bases and the V segment lost 5 bases, leaving 6 bases of the junction unmatched. There are 16 residues in the CDR3. CDR3 loop: CASRRTSENSYNEQFF. CDR3 coding DNA: TGCGCCAGCAGGAGGACTAGCGAGAACTCCTACAATGAGCAGTTCTTC.

This clonotype has a count of ten or more. The chain employs TRBV5-1 and TRBJ1-1; no definite D call. Trimming removed 0 bases from V and 0 bases from J, with 12 bases in between. CDR1 is SGHRS, CDR2 YFSETQ, per germline. The CDR3 contains 16 residues. The DNA for the CDR3 is TGCGCCAGCAGCTTGGATGGGCTCGACCTGAACACTGAAGCTTTCTTT. Its protein product is CASSLDGLDLNTEAFF.

This chain joins TRBV9 and TRBJ2-3; D is ambiguous. Trimming cost V 0 bases and J 2 bases, with 10 bases left between them. The CDR3 loop spans 15 amino acids. From germline, CDR1 is SGDLS and CDR2 YYNGEE. CDR3 nucleotides: TGTGCCAGCAGCGTAGCTCAGAAATTCACAGATACGCAGTATTTT. Protein sequence: CASSVAQKFTDTQYF.

Many counts were recorded for this clonotype. J is TRBJ2-3 and V is TRBV7-3; D not resolved. Per the germline V gene, CDR1 is SGHTA and CDR2 is FQGTGA. The CDR3 extends over 13 amino acids. The ends were cut back, 11 bases at V and 0 bases at J, with 12 bases in the middle. CDR3 nucleotides: TGTGCCGCGGCAAAACCGAGCACAGATACGCAGTATTTT. As protein: CAAAKPSTDTQYF.

The sample holds many counts of this clonotype. Here the CDR3 reads CSVAGVLAKNIQYF. For the CDR3, the DNA is TGCAGCGTTGCCGGAGTTCTAGCCAAAAACATTCAGTACTTC. The genes are TRBV29-1 and TRBJ2-4; D remains ambiguous. Trimming took 4 bases from V and 0 from J, leaving 10 bases between them. The CDR3 length is 14 residues. CDR1 SQVTM and CDR2 ANQGSEA come from the germline V gene.

This clonotype was seen at least ten times. The chain uses TRBV6-4 and TRBJ2-1; a weak D match, TRBD1 (6 bases). The CDR3 contains 12 residues. The germline V and J ends were trimmed by 6 bases and 6 bases, with 9 bases remaining between them. Germline lookup yields CDR1 MRHNA and CDR2 SNTAGT. For the CDR3, the DNA is TGTGCCAGCAGCGGGGACACCAATGAGCAGTTCTTC. It specifies CASSGDTNEQFF.

At least ten counts were recorded for this clonotype. This chain uses TRBV7-2 with TRBJ2-3, with TRBD2 identical over 11 bases. The CDR3 covers 14 residues. The germline CDR1 and CDR2 sequences are SGHTA and FQGNSA. Trimming took 3 bases from V and 4 from J; bases not matched to a gene: 0. As DNA, the CDR3 is TGTGCCAGCAGCTTTAGCGGGAGGGCAGATACGCAGTATTTT. Protein product: CASSFSGRADTQYF.

In this sample, this clonotype turned up many times. The V gene is TRBV12-3 or TRBV12-4, the J gene TRBJ1-2, with a tentative D call TRBD1 (5 bases). The CDR3 contains 13 residues. With 7 bases removed from V and 4 bases from J, the gap between germline ends came to 13 bases. As DNA, the CDR3 is TGTGCCAGCAACTGGGGGGGAGGCTATGGCTACACCTTC. Translation gives CASNWGGGYGYTF.

The table lists this clonotype with many counts. The rearrangement joins TRBV28 to TRBJ2-2; D possibly corresponds to TRBD2 (6 bases). This CDR3 comprises 15 residues. Germline V gene data show CDR1 as MDHEN and CDR2 as SYDVKM. V lost 3 bases, J lost 4 bases, and 12 bases lay in between. The CDR3 DNA is TGTGCCAGCAGTTTTTGGCTAGCGAGCACCGGGGAGCTGTTTTTT. This codes for CASSFWLASTGELFF.

The table lists this clonotype with a few counts. The V gene is TRBV11-2, the J gene TRBJ2-2, with D possibly TRBD1 on 6 matching bases. The V gene's germline CDR1 is SGHAT and CDR2 FQNNGV. The CDR3 runs to 13 residues. Deletions cut 9 bases from V and 8 bases from J, with 16 bases between. CDR3 DNA: TGTGCCAGACCCGGGCGACAGGCTGGGGAGCTGTTTTTT. This encodes CARPGRQAGELFF. Using reference TRBV11-2 and TRBJ2-2 for the parts outside the CDR3, the full variable domain is EAGVAQSPRYKIIEKRQSVAFWCNPISGHATLYWYQQILGQGPKLLIQFQNNGVVDDSQLPKDRFSAERLKGVDSTLKIQPAKLEDSAVYLCARPGRQAGELFFGEGSRLTVL.

This clonotype was detected many times. The chain has TRBV20-1 and TRBJ1-4; possibly TRBD1 for D (6 bases). Germline CDR1 DFQATT, CDR2 SNEGSKA (reference sequence). There are 12 residues in the CDR3. The CDR3 DNA reads TGCAGCGCGGACAGTCTTAATGAAAAACTGTTTTTT. This encodes CSADSLNEKLFF.

This clonotype has a count of ten or more. The rearrangement links TRBV29-1 to TRBJ2-7; D is undetermined. The CDR3 length is 11 residues. Between the trimmed V and J ends, which lost 7 bases and 1 base, there was a span of 8 bases. Per germline, CDR1 SQVTM and CDR2 ANQGSEA. DNA of the CDR3: TGCAGCGCGACACAATCCTACGAGCAGTACTTC. This sequence encodes CSATQSYEQYF.

This clonotype showed up many times. J is TRBJ2-7 and V is TRBV7-9, with D perhaps given as TRBD1 or TRBD2 (5 bases each). CDR1 is SEHNR, CDR2 FQNEAQ, per germline (reference sequence). The CDR3 runs 15 residues. V was cut by 3 bases and J by 2 bases, with 14 bases left in between. The CDR3 loop reads CASSFAGAPTYEQYF. The CDR3 region has the DNA TGTGCCAGCAGCTTCGCCGGGGCCCCTACCTACGAGCAGTACTTC. Using reference TRBV7-9 and TRBJ2-7 for the parts outside the CDR3, the full variable domain is DTGVSQNPRHKITKRGQNVTFRCDPISEHNRLYWYRQTLGQGPEFLTYFQNEAQLEKSRLLSDRFSAERPKGSFSTLEIQRTEQGDSAMYLCASSFAGAPTYEQYFGPGTRLTVT.

This clonotype was counted at least ten times. V is TRBV6-6 and J is TRBJ1-4; no firm D call. CDR1 MNHNY and CDR2 SVGAGI come from the germline V gene (reference sequence). The V end was cut by 2 bases, the J end by 14 bases, with 15 bases between. CDR3 length: 13 amino acids. CDR3 sequence (DNA): TGTGCCAGCAGTTACGAGGCCCCGAAAAGTCTGTTTTTT. It is translated as CASSYEAPKSLFF.

This clonotype showed up many times. This chain joins TRBV5-1 and TRBJ1-2; no clear D gene. The CDR3 runs to 14 residues. CDR1 is SGHRS, CDR2 YFSETQ, per germline. Trimming pared 0 bases from V and 0 bases from J, leaving 6 bases between. The CDR3 loop reads CASSLADPNYGYTF. CDR3 coding DNA: TGCGCCAGCAGCTTGGCCGACCCTAACTATGGCTACACCTTC.

This sequence joins TRBV28 and TRBJ2-7; D is perhaps TRBD2 (5 bases). The CDR3 contains 13 residues. The V and J ends lost 6 bases and 3 bases respectively, with 12 bases between them. Germline V gene data show CDR1 as MDHEN and CDR2 as SYDVKM. Here the CDR3 DNA reads TGTGCCAGCAGCCCCCCGGGATTCTACGAGCAGTACTTC. This sequence encodes CASSPPGFYEQYF.